This T cell receptor beta chain appears in the sequencing data of a study of blood T cell repertoires in COVID-19. The CDR3 is 15 residues long. Germline loops: CDR1 WSHSY, CDR2 SAAADI. V shed 3 bases and J 2 bases; nucleotides not matched to a gene: 4. Some clones are missing from TCRdb's copy, which holds only in-frame ones; the method was immunoSEQ multiplex PCR. Of 80,000 to 100,000 clones in the sample, roughly 90% were seen once. Sequencing was performed on peripheral blood. The chain couples TRBV10-2 to TRBJ1-5; 7 bases align to TRBD1. This clonotype originated in a human donor with active COVID-19. The donor label of this sample is uncertain. Written as DNA, the CDR3 is TGCGCCAGCAGTGAACAGGGGATGGGCAATCAGCCCCAGCATTTT. Protein product: CASSEQGMGNQPQHF.